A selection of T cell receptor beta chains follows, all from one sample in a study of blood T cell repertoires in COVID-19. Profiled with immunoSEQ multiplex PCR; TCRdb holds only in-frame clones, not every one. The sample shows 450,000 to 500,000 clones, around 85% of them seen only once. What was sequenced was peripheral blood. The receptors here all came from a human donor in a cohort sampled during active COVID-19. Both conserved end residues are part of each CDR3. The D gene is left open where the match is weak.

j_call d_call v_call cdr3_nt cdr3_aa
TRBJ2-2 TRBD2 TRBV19 TGTGCCAGTAGTATTCGGGAAAAAGGACTAGCGGGATCCACCGGGGAGCTGTTTTTT CASSIREKGLAGSTGELFF
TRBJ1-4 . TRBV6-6 TGTGCCAGCAGTAGCCCTGCAACTAATGAAAAACTGTTTTTT CASSSPATNEKLFF
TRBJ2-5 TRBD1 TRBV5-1 TGCGCCAGCAGCCTCAGGGGGCAGATGGAGACCCAGTACTTC CASSLRGQMETQYF
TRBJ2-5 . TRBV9 TGTGCCAGCAGCGCACAGGGATTAGAGACCCAGTACTTC CASSAQGLETQYF
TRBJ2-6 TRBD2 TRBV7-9 TGTGCCAGCCGCCTAGCGGTGAGCTCTGGGGCCAACGTCCTGACTTTC CASRLAVSSGANVLTF
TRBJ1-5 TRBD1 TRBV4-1 TGCGCCAGCAGCCAAACAAGACAGGGAGGTCAGCCCCAGCATTTT CASSQTRQGGQPQHF
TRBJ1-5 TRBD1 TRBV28 TGTGCCAGCAGTTTACTCCCAGGGGGTAATCAGCCCCAGCATTTT CASSLLPGGNQPQHF
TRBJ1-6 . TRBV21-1 TGTGCCAGCAGCAAAGGTGCGGCGGGGGGTAATTCACCCCTCCACTTT CASSKGAAGGNSPLHF
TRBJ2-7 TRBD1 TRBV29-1 TGCAGCGTCAACAGGGGGCCTGAAGTAGACGAGCAGTACTTC CSVNRGPEVDEQYF
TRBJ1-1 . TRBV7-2 TGTGCCAGCAGCTTAGAGAGAGGTCTGAACACTGAAGCTTTCTTT CASSLERGLNTEAFF
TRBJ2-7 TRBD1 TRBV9 TGTGCCAGCAGCGAGGGACAGGGAGGCGAGCAGTACTTC CASSEGQGGEQYF
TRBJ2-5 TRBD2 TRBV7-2 TGTGCCAGCAGCTTAAGAGGGCTAGCGGGAGGGGAGACCCAGTACTTC CASSLRGLAGGETQYF
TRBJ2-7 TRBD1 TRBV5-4 TGTGCCAGCAGCTTGGCCTACGGACAGGGGTCCCCCTACGAGCAGTACTTC CASSLAYGQGSPYEQYF
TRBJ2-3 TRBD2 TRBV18 TGTGCCAGCTCACTTACTCCGGGAGGAAATACAGATACGCAGTATTTT CASSLTPGGNTDTQYF
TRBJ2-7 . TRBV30 TGTGCCTGGAGAGCCGGACTGAACTACGAGCAGTACTTC CAWRAGLNYEQYF